Shown below are 32 T cell receptor beta chains from a single sample sequenced in a study of Ad26.COV2.S vaccination and SARS-CoV-2 variants. The treatment was: roughly 20 received Ad26.COV2.S at low or high dose, single or two shots; several received placebo; per-sample allocation not given. All samples were drawn on day 63, counting from the first vaccine or placebo injection. Here immunoSEQ multiplex PCR was the method, and the copy in TCRdb shows in-frame clones only, minus some. The sample comprises about 420,000 clones, approximately 88% of which are singletons, and 3.6% rests with the top ten. The input for sequencing was peripheral blood, taken in a trial of Ad26.COV2.S vaccine versus placebo. The receptors derive from a person between 18 and 59 years old who received the Ad26.COV2.S COVID-19 vaccine or a placebo.

The V call is TRBV6-1, the J call TRBJ2-3; 10 bases are shared with TRBD2. The germline V gene encodes CDR1 MNHNS and CDR2 SASEGT. The CDR3 loop spans 17 amino acids. V shed 2 bases and J 1 base; nucleotides not matched to a gene: 6. The CDR3 loop is CASSEPSGGKGTDTQYF. The DNA of the CDR3 is TGTGCCAGCAGTGAACCTAGCGGGGGTAAGGGCACAGATACGCAGTATTTT.

This clone turned up a few times. The chain links TRBV30 to TRBJ2-2; TRBD1 is a possible D gene (5 bases). Germline V gene sequence: CDR1 GTSNPN, CDR2 SVGIG (reference sequence). With 4 bases removed from V and 5 bases from J, the gap between germline ends came to 8 bases. The CDR3 is 12 residues long. This chain's CDR3 is CAWTGYTGELFF. For the CDR3, the DNA is TGTGCCTGGACAGGGTATACCGGGGAGCTGTTTTTT.

CDR3 region: CATSRDLSGTGSGYEQYF. The DNA for the CDR3 is TGTGCCACCAGCAGAGATCTTTCCGGGACAGGGTCGGGCTACGAGCAGTACTTC. The chain links TRBV15 to TRBJ2-7, with 9 positions matching TRBD1. CDR1 and CDR2 from the germline V gene are LNHNV and YYDKDF (reference sequence). V shed 0 bases and J 3 bases; nucleotides not matched to a gene: 12. The CDR3 sequence is 18 residues long.

The chain recombines TRBV20-1 with TRBJ1-1, with D perhaps TRBD1 (5 bases). CDR1 DFQATT and CDR2 SNEGSKA come from the germline V gene (reference sequence). CDR3 length equals 17 residues. Trimming pared 3 bases from V and 0 bases from J, leaving 20 bases between. The CDR3 here is CSASRLLAGLMNTEAFF. The CDR3 DNA reads TGCAGTGCTAGTAGGCTATTGGCGGGGCTTATGAACACTGAAGCTTTCTTT.

The rearrangement joins TRBV7-8 to TRBJ2-3, with D tentatively TRBD1 (6 bases). Trimming removed 3 bases at V and 4 bases at J, with 20 bases between. The CDR3 consists of 17 residues. Per germline, CDR1 SGHVS and CDR2 FQNEAQ. The CDR3 here is CASSLNFLGAIADTQYF. In DNA, the CDR3 is TGTGCCAGCAGCTTGAATTTTCTGGGGGCGATTGCAGATACGCAGTATTTT.

The chain couples TRBV3-1 (or the pseudogene TRBV3-2) to TRBJ1-2; 7 positions match TRBD1. The germline gives CDR1 LGHDT, CDR2 YNNKEL (reference sequence). The CDR3 length is 14 residues. V lost 4 bases, J lost 8 bases, and 10 bases stayed unmatched. The CDR3 reads CASSLTGRENGYTF. The CDR3, as DNA: TGTGCCAGCAGCCTGACAGGGAGAGAGAACGGCTACACCTTC.

The rearrangement uses TRBV29-1 and TRBJ1-3; D gene uncertain. There are 12 residues in the CDR3. V shed 6 bases and J shed 4 bases, with 10 bases lying between them. Germline loops: CDR1 SQVTM, CDR2 ANQGSEA. The CDR3 region has the DNA TGCAGCGTCCTGACGGGGGGAAACACCATATATTTT. This codes for CSVLTGGNTIYF.

V and J are TRBV7-8 and TRBJ2-1; D may be TRBD2 (5 bases). Looked up from germline, CDR1 is SGHVS and CDR2 is FQNEAQ. CDR3 length equals 13 residues. Trimming left V 2 bases short and J 4 bases short, with 6 bases between. In nucleotides, the CDR3 is TGTGCCAGCAGCTTAACTAGGTACAATGAGCAGTTCTTC. Its protein product is CASSLTRYNEQFF.

This clone was counted once. The chain carries TRBV10-3 and TRBJ2-2, with a possible D match to TRBD1 (6 bases). The germline V and J ends were trimmed by 3 bases and 4 bases, with 15 bases remaining between them. Germline V lookup: CDR1 ENHRY, CDR2 SYGVKD. This CDR3 region has 16 residues. Written as DNA, the CDR3 is TGTGCCATCAGTGATTCGTCCCGCAGGGGCACCGGGGAGCTGTTTTTT. It encodes CAISDSSRRGTGELFF.

The CDR3 loop is CASSRDRGPTNEKLFF. The CDR3 nucleotides are TGCGCCAGCAGCCGAGACAGGGGGCCTACTAATGAAAAACTGTTTTTT. The chain joins TRBV4-3 to TRBJ1-4, with 10 bases identical to TRBD1. The V segment lost 4 bases and the J segment 2 bases; nucleotides outside the gene matches: 4. Germline V gene sequence: CDR1 LGHNA, CDR2 YSLEER. CDR3 size: 16 residues.

The chain links TRBV4-3 to TRBJ2-1, with 10 bases fitting TRBD1. Losses at the gene ends were 3 bases for V and 7 bases for J; bases not matched to a gene: 6. The V gene's germline CDR1 is LGHNA and CDR2 YSLEER. The CDR3 contains 15 residues. The CDR3, as DNA: TGCGCCAGCAGCCAGGACTCGGGACAGGGGAATGAGCAGTTCTTC. Amino acid sequence: CASSQDSGQGNEQFF.

The V call is TRBV5-5, the J call TRBJ2-5, with D perhaps matching TRBD2 (5 bases). Germline-derived CDR1 and CDR2 are SGHKS and YYEKEE (reference sequence). The CDR3 sequence is 13 residues long. The V and J ends lost 4 bases and 5 bases respectively, with 12 bases between them. The CDR3 coding sequence is TGTGCCAGCAGCGTCTTACCGGGGGAGACCCAGTACTTC. It encodes CASSVLPGETQYF.

The chain joins TRBV28 to TRBJ1-4; D ambiguous. With 6 bases removed from V and 5 bases from J, the gap between germline ends came to 13 bases. Germline V gives CDR1 MDHEN, CDR2 SYDVKM. The CDR3 runs 14 residues. The CDR3 region is CASSATGANEKLFF. DNA for the CDR3: TGTGCCAGCAGCGCGACGGGCGCCAATGAAAAACTGTTTTTT. Full variable domain (rest looked up from reference TRBV28 and TRBJ1-4): DVKVTQSSRYLVKRTGEKVFLECVQDMDHENMFWYRQDPGLGLRLIYFSYDVKMKEKGDIPEGYSVSREKKERFSLILESASTNQTSMYLCASSATGANEKLFFGSGTQLSVL.

The V gene is TRBV19, the J gene TRBJ1-1, with a possible D match to TRBD1 (6 bases). Germline V gives CDR1 LNHDA, CDR2 SQIVND (reference sequence). This CDR3 comprises 13 residues. The V end lost 5 bases, the J end lost 5 bases, and 12 bases lay between the germline ends. In DNA form, the CDR3 reads TGTGCCAGTAGTCAGGGAGGGGGTACTGAAGCTTTCTTT. It yields the protein CASSQGGGTEAFF.

This chain links TRBV6-4 with TRBJ1-1; the D gene is possibly TRBD1 (6 bases). The CDR3 is 12 amino acids. V was clipped by 9 bases and J by 1 base, with 9 bases between them. CDR1 and CDR2 (germline): MRHNA, SNTAGT. The CDR3 loop reads CARGAENTEAFF. For the CDR3, the DNA is TGTGCCAGGGGGGCGGAGAACACTGAAGCTTTCTTT.

V gene TRBV11-3 combines with J gene TRBJ1-6; D is unresolved. The V end lost 1 base, the J end lost 6 bases, and 13 bases lay between the germline ends. The germline gives CDR1 SGHNT, CDR2 YENEEA. The CDR3 is 16 residues long. Here the CDR3 reads CASSLVSGRTNSPLHF. The DNA of the CDR3 is TGTGCCAGCAGCTTAGTTTCCGGACGAACTAATTCACCCCTCCACTTT.

The CDR3 loop reads CASSRDSYIPWEQYF. As DNA, the CDR3 is TGTGCCAGCAGCCGAGACTCTTATATCCCCTGGGAGCAGTACTTC. The chain has TRBV5-6 and TRBJ2-7; no clear D. Germline V lookup: CDR1 SGHDT, CDR2 YYEEEE. The ends were cut back, 4 bases at V and 7 bases at J, with 21 bases in the middle. The CDR3 is 15 residues long.

This clone has just one count. The chain links TRBV6-6 to TRBJ1-3, with D possibly matching TRBD1 (5 bases). CDR3 length equals 16 residues. The V gene lost 0 bases and the J gene lost 0 bases, with 9 bases spanning the gap. CDR1 is MNHNY and CDR2 is SVGAGI in the germline V gene (reference sequence). The CDR3 is CASSYSRQSSGNTIYF. CDR3 in DNA: TGTGCCAGCAGTTACTCGAGACAGAGCTCTGGAAACACCATATATTTT.

The chain couples TRBV7-7 to TRBJ2-5; D may match TRBD1 or TRBD2 (5 bases each). V lost 0 bases and J 2 bases, leaving 10 bases between the germline ends. The CDR3 has 15 amino acids. Germline lookup yields CDR1 SSHAT and CDR2 FNYEAQ (reference sequence). The CDR3 sequence: CASSLAGGNQETQYF. In DNA, the CDR3 is TGTGCCAGCAGCTTAGCTGGGGGAAATCAAGAGACCCAGTACTTC.

Worth noting for this clone: Additional DNA sequences in this sample encode the identical CDR3. The rearrangement uses TRBV4-3 and TRBJ1-6; no reliable D call. CDR3 length: 15 amino acids. Per the germline V gene, CDR1 is LGHNA and CDR2 is YSLEER. V gave up 0 bases and J gave up 2 bases, with 5 bases separating them. The CDR3 DNA reads TGCGCCAGCAGCCAAGATCGTGCCTATAATTCACCCCTCCACTTT. It yields the protein CASSQDRAYNSPLHF.

V is TRBV19 and J is TRBJ2-7; 11 bases map to TRBD2. The CDR3 consists of 17 residues. Germline loops: CDR1 LNHDA, CDR2 SQIVND (reference sequence). Trimming at V came to 3 bases and at J to 3 bases, leaving 10 bases not matched to a gene. This CDR3 is CASSMASGGPLDYEQYF. In nucleotides, the CDR3 is TGTGCCAGTAGTATGGCTAGCGGGGGGCCCCTTGACTACGAGCAGTACTTC.

The rearrangement links TRBV4-1 to TRBJ2-7; D gene ambiguous. The germline CDR1 and CDR2 sequences are MGHRA and YSYEKL. The ends were cut back, 0 bases at V and 6 bases at J, with 9 bases in the middle. This CDR3 is 13 amino acids long. CDR3 amino acids: CASSQDEGREQYF. CDR3 DNA sequence: TGCGCCAGCAGCCAAGATGAAGGGCGCGAGCAGTACTTC.

Here the CDR3 reads CASSLPSKDRGLGYYEQYF. CDR3 sequence (DNA): TGTGCCAGCAGTTTGCCCTCGAAGGACAGGGGATTGGGGTACTACGAGCAGTACTTC. The chain couples TRBV28 to TRBJ2-7; 9 nucleotides line up with TRBD1. This CDR3 contains 19 residues. The V and J ends lost 3 bases and 3 bases, in that order; junction bases with no gene match: 18. Per germline, CDR1 MDHEN and CDR2 SYDVKM.

This clone was counted a single time. V and J are TRBV29-1 and TRBJ2-7, with 10 nucleotides matching TRBD2. V gave up 3 bases and J gave up 3 bases; unmatched junction bases: 5. The CDR3 is 14 amino acids. CDR1 and CDR2 from the germline V gene are SQVTM and ANQGSEA. The CDR3 DNA reads as TGCAGCGTTGATGGGCTAGCGGGGGTCTACGAGCAGTACTTC. It is translated as CSVDGLAGVYEQYF.

The chain has TRBV24-1 and TRBJ2-1, with D tentatively TRBD1 (5 bases). Germline V gene sequence: CDR1 KGHDR, CDR2 SFDVKD. Trimming took off 1 base at V and 2 bases at J, with 11 bases between the two ends. The CDR3 is 16 amino acids. CDR3 sequence reads: CATSDFSSTAYNEQFF. CDR3 DNA sequence: TGTGCCACCAGTGATTTTAGCTCGACAGCCTACAATGAGCAGTTCTTC.

The chain combines TRBV10-3 with TRBJ2-7; D perhaps matches TRBD1 (7 bases). Germline V lookup: CDR1 ENHRY, CDR2 SYGVKD. V was cut by 2 bases and J by 2 bases, with 10 bases left in between. This CDR3 is built from 14 residues. CDR3 loop: CAISEQGGPYEQYF. CDR3 nucleotides: TGTGCCATCAGTGAGCAGGGGGGACCCTACGAGCAGTACTTC.

This sequence joins TRBV7-6 and TRBJ1-4, with TRBD1 identical over 7 bases. CDR1 SGHVS and CDR2 FNYEAQ come from the germline V gene. The CDR3 extends over 15 amino acids. With 5 bases clipped from V and 1 base from J, the junction kept 4 bases outside the gene matches. CDR3 coding DNA: TGTGCCAGCAGCACCCGACAGGGAACTAATGAAAAACTGTTTTTT. It is translated as CASSTRQGTNEKLFF. Full variable domain (rest looked up from reference TRBV7-6 and TRBJ1-4): GAGVSQSPRYKVTKRGQDVALRCDPISGHVSLYWYRQALGQGPEFLTYFNYEAQQDKSGLPNDRFSAERPEGSISTLTIQRTEQRDSAMYRCASSTRQGTNEKLFFGSGTQLSVL.

A remark on this clone: A clone one base away is much larger, so this may be a read error. The chain employs TRBV6-4 and TRBJ1-6; D not resolved. Per germline, CDR1 MRHNA and CDR2 SNTAGT. V gave up 6 bases and J gave up 0 bases, with 6 bases separating them. The CDR3 is made up of 14 amino acids. This CDR3 is CASRRDSYNSPLHF. The CDR3 DNA follows: TGTGCCAGCAGGAGGGACTCCTATAATTCACCCCTCCACTTT.

The chain is built from TRBV6-2 or TRBV6-3 and TRBJ1-5; D remains unclear. CDR1 is MNHEY and CDR2 is SVGEGT in the germline V gene. There are 15 residues in the CDR3. Deletions cut 0 bases from V and 5 bases from J, with 11 bases between. The CDR3 is CASSYSSRYYQPQHF. The CDR3 DNA is TGTGCCAGCAGTTACTCTAGTAGGTATTATCAGCCCCAGCATTTT.

The chain links TRBV4-3 to TRBJ1-2; TRBD1 aligns across 9 bases. Germline V lookup: CDR1 LGHNA, CDR2 YSLEER. V gave up 1 base and J gave up 4 bases; unmatched junction bases: 4. The CDR3 runs 15 residues. CDR3 sequence reads: CASSQGTGAFYGYTF. CDR3 coding DNA: TGCGCCAGCAGCCAAGGGACAGGGGCCTTCTATGGCTACACCTTC.

The chain combines TRBV28 with TRBJ1-6; no clear D. Trimming cost V 6 bases and J 1 base, with 10 bases left between them. CDR1 and CDR2 (germline): MDHEN, SYDVKM. This CDR3 is built from 15 residues. The CDR3 loop reads CASRQEASYNSPLHF. Here the CDR3 DNA reads TGTGCCAGCAGGCAGGAAGCTTCCTATAATTCACCCCTCCACTTT.

This chain connects TRBV6-2 or TRBV6-3 to TRBJ2-3; TRBD2 might be the D (5 bases). Germline loops: CDR1 MNHEY, CDR2 SVGEGT. Trimming removed 3 bases at V and 4 bases at J, with 17 bases between. The length of the CDR3 is 16 residues. This chain's CDR3 is CASSYSAGTAPDTQYF. DNA of the CDR3: TGTGCCAGCAGTTATTCGGCGGGTACTGCGCCAGATACGCAGTATTTT.